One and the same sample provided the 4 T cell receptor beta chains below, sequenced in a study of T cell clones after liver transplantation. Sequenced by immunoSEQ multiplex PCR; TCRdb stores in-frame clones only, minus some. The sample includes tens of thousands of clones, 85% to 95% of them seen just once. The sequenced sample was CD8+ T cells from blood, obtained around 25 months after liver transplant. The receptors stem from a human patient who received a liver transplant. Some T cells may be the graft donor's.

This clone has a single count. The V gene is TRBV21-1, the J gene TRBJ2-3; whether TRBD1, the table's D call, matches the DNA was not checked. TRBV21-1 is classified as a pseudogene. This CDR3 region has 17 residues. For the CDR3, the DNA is TGTGCCAGCAGCAAGAAGAGGGGGCGGAGGAGCACAGATACGCAGTATTTT. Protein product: CASSKKRGRRSTDTQYF.

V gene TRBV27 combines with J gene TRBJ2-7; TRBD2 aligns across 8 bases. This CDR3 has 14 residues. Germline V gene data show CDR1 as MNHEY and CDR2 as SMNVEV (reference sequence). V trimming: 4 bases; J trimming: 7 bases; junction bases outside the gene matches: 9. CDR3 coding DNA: TGTGCCAGCAGTTCGGGAGGGCCTAAGAGAGAGCAGTACTTC. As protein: CASSSGGPKREQYF.

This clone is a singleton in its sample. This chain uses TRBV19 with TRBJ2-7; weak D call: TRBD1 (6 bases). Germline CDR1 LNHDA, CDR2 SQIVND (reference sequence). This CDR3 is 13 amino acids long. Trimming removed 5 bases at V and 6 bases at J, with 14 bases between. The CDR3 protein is CASSGETGAEQYF. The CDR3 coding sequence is TGTGCCAGTAGTGGGGAGACAGGAGCCGAGCAGTACTTC.

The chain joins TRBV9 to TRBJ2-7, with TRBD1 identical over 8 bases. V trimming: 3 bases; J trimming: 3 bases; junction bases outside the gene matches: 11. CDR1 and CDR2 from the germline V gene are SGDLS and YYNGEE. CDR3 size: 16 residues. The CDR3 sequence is CASSEGLDRALYEQYF. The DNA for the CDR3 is TGTGCCAGCAGCGAGGGATTGGACAGGGCCCTCTACGAGCAGTACTTC.